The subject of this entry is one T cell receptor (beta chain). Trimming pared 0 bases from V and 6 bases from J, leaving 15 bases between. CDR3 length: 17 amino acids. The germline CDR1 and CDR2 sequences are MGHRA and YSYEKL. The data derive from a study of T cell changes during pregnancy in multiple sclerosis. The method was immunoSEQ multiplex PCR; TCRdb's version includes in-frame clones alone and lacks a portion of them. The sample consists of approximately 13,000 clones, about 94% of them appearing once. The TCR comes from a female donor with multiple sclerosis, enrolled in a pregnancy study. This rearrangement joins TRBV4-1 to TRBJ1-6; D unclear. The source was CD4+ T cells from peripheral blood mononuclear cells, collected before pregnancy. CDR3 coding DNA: TGCGCCAGCAGCCAAGAACGTCCACAGAACTTTAATTCACCCCTCCACTTT. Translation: CASSQERPQNFNSPLHF.